This T cell receptor (beta chain) originates from a study of blood T cell repertoires in COVID-19 (dated by TCRdb to 2019 to 2021). For the study in its entirety: Samples from collaborators originated in the United States, Italy and Spain and spanned both the acute and convalescent phases of COVID-19. The material from the prospective study consisted of cDNA or gDNA derived from T cells, B-cell-depleted T cells, or PBMCs. Subjects who had been exposed to COVID-19, were actively infected with it, or had recovered from it provided the deeply sampled blood TCRbeta repertoires that made up the dataset. A freely available public database, intended as a resource for researchers studying the immune response to SARS-CoV-2, is where the repertoires were released. The samples were drawn from the first 160 participants of the ongoing ImmuneRACE study and from some 1,300 subjects provided by 6 global collaborators. The sample metadata nearly always contained a de-identified subject ID, COVID-19 status, age in years and sex. Where available, HLA class I and class II types were taken from metadata supplied by the sample provider and were not determined by assay-based typing. What the authors observed across the whole study: The quantity of clinical and demographic metadata differed by source and by participant and was supplied without curation.

In the case of this clone: Its target antigen remains unknown. No qualities accompany the bases; no much larger clone lies one base away.

TCRbeta CDR3 regions were amplified from genomic DNA using the immunoSEQ Assay, a bias-controlled multiplex PCR. The original pipeline was this. The number of nucleated cells in each sample was estimated by amplification of reference gene primers within the assay. Sequence reads were collapsed and filtered to measure the absolute abundance of every unique TCRbeta CDR3 rearrangement. For each sample, productive Simpson clonality was calculated by taking the square root of Simpson's diversity index across productive rearrangements. Imported from immuneACCESS, the table was reduced by TCRdb to in-frame sequences with V and J called. These copies leave out some clones; in studies compared against another copy, an unresolved V gene accounts for under half, and the cause of the remainder is not known. V and J calls and clone size are as listed in that table; D and trimming were resolved from the DNA. Recorded for this sample are approximately 290,000 clones; roughly 87% of them occurred a single time. Roughly 2.3% of the sample lies in the top ten.

CDR3 length: 14 amino acids, cysteine to phenylalanine. The only DNA kept is the CDR3, 42 bases in frame from the first base. The germline V gene specifies SGHRS as CDR1 and YFSETQ as CDR2. V ends up 4 bases short and J 0 bases short, with an unmatched junction base count of 4. Collaborating institutions collected whole blood in K2EDTA tubes following their own protocols. For TCRbeta analysis, collaborator samples were shipped as frozen whole blood, as isolated PBMCs, or as DNA extracted from either sample type. The specimen was peripheral blood. The TCR sequence derives from a young man with active or convalescent COVID-19. Recombination connected TRBV5-1 to TRBJ2-7; TRBD1 agrees with 7 junctional bases. The CDR3 is CASSPQGSSYEQYF. The sequence in DNA is TGCGCCAGCAGCCCACAGGGGAGCTCCTACGAGCAGTACTTC.